This entry is about one TCR beta chain. The V gene lost 4 bases and the J gene lost 8 bases, with 17 bases spanning the gap. The CDR3 runs 14 residues. Germline lookup yields CDR1 MNHEY and CDR2 SVGAGI. These data originate in a study of blood T cell repertoires in COVID-19. Across the whole study: The analysed material was cDNA or gDNA that came from T cells, B-cell-depleted T cells, or PBMCs.

As originally analysed: Nucleated cell counts were estimated from reference gene primer amplification. The table came from immunoSEQ multiplex PCR; TCRdb's copy has only in-frame clones and leaves some out. The D gene and trimming were derived from the DNA, and the V and J assignments and clone size from that table. The sample carries roughly 350,000 clones, 70% to 90% recorded once. This sequence originates from a woman between 45 and 65 years old with active or convalescent COVID-19. This rearrangement joins TRBV6-5 to TRBJ1-1; D unresolved. The sample was peripheral blood. CDR3 in DNA: TGTGCCAGCAGTTCGGGCGGGCCGGGCATAGAAGCTTTCTTT. It is translated as CASSSGGPGIEAFF.